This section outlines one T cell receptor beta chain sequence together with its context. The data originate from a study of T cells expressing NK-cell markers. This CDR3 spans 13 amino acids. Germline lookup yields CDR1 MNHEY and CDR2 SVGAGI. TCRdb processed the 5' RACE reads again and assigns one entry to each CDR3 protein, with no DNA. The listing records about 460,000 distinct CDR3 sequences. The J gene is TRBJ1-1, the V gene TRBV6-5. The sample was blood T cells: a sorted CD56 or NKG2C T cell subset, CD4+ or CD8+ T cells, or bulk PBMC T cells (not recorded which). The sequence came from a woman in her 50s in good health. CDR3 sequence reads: CASSDQGGTEAFF.